The clone carrying this T cell receptor beta chain turned up a few times. The antigen is undetermined. CDR3 size: 13 residues. V was shortened by 3 bases and J by 4 bases, with 9 bases between the two germline ends. CDR1 ENHRY and CDR2 SYGVKD come from the germline V gene. iRepertoire HTBI primers and Arm-PCR of CDR3 regions built TCR beta libraries. In the study's own analysis: Across the samples, identification revealed 50 to 80 TRBV and about 13 TRBJ segments. TCRdb reanalysed the multiplex PCR reads using MiXCR and keeps one entry per CDR3 protein. The V and J calls were determined by TCRdb, not by the authors. There are about 660,000 distinct CDR3 sequences in the sample; 30% occur only once, and around 42% lies in the top ten. Documented time point: persistent/refractory GD, antithyroid drugs over 5 years with positive TRAb. The TCR library was prepared using RNA isolated from PBMCs. This sample is part of a study of regulatory T cells in long-lasting Graves disease.

Overall study findings and caveats: Among persistent patients, a larger number of public clonotypes were shared (approximately 2,900) than among newly diagnosed patients (966). Having few samples may have compromised the accuracy. Newly diagnosed Graves' patients exceeded persistent ones in TCR diversity.

This receptor was identified in a female donor with Graves disease. The sample consisted of peripheral blood mononuclear cells (PBMCs), taken when the disease was refractory, from a patient treated with antithyroid drugs. The V gene is TRBV10-3, the J gene TRBJ1-2; tentative D call: TRBD1 (5 bases). The CDR3: CAISDPGVYGYTF. CDR3 bases: TGTGCCATCAGTGACCCGGGGGTCTATGGCTACACCTTC.